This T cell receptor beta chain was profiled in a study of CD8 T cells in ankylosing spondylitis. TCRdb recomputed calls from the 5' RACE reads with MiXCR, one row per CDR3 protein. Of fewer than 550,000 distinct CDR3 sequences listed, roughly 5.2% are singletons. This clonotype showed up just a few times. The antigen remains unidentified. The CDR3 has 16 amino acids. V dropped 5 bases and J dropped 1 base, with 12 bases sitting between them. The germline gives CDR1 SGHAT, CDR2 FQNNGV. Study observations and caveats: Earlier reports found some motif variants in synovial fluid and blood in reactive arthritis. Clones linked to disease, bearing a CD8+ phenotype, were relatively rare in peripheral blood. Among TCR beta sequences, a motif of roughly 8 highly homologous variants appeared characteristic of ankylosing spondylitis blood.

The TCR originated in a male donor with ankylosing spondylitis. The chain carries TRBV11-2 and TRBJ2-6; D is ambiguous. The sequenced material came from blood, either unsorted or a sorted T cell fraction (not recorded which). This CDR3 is CASSPPTPSGANVLTF. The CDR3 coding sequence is TGTGCCAGCAGCCCACCGACACCTTCTGGGGCCAACGTCCTGACTTTC.